Listed here are 29 T cell receptor beta chains from one sample, sequenced in a study of low-dose radiotherapy and immunotherapy resistance in tumors. Noted time point: after trial treatment. As to treatment: LDRT plus nivolumab, ipilimumab, low-dose cyclophosphamide and aspirin (RACIN trial). cDNA synthesis used a TRAV/TRBV-specific primer set for both chains. Amplification of TCRs used a constant-region primer and V-primer adapter for about 20 PCR cycles. From the reads, TCRdb called clonotypes with MiXCR, one entry per CDR3 protein. Of approximately 45,000 distinct CDR3 sequences listed, less than 30% were seen once; the top ten hold roughly a tenth. Sequences were derived from PBMCs, sampled after low-dose radiotherapy plus immunotherapy. All receptors derive from a male donor with prostate cancer.

Turning to this clonotype: At one end, the junction sequence differs from germline, possibly due to a read error. The chain recombines TRBV7-2 with TRBJ2-7; D might be TRBD1 or TRBD2, each matching 7 bases. The CDR3 has 11 amino acids. CDR1 SGHTA and CDR2 FQGNSA come from the germline V gene. The CDR3 region has the DNA TGTGTCAGCAGCTCAGGGGGGGCACAGTACTTC. Translating it yields CVSSSGGAQYF.

In its sample, this clonotype was seen many times. V gene TRBV6-2 or TRBV6-3 combines with J gene TRBJ2-3; D call uncertain. V was cut by 2 bases and J by 4 bases, with 1 base left in between. The CDR3 spans 11 residues. Germline values: CDR1 MNHEY, CDR2 SVGEGT. For the CDR3, the DNA is TGTGCCAGCAGTTACCCAGATACGCAGTATTTT. Amino acids: CASSYPDTQYF.

This clonotype was seen repeatedly, ten times or more. The gene calls are TRBV10-1 and TRBJ1-6; D perhaps matches TRBD1 (6 bases). With 0 bases removed from V and 10 bases from J, the gap between germline ends came to 13 bases. Germline V gene sequence: CDR1 WNHNN, CDR2 SYGVQD (reference sequence). This CDR3 region has 15 residues. The CDR3 coding sequence is TGCGCCAGCAGTGAGTCGCGGGGGGCGAGCTCACCCCTCCACTTT. Translation gives CASSESRGASSPLHF.

This clonotype came up many times. The CDR3 DNA reads TGCGCCAGCAGCTTGGTCACTTCCTACGAGCAGTACTTC. It translates to CASSLVTSYEQYF. The genes are TRBV5-1 and TRBJ2-7, with D hard to call. The CDR3 is 13 amino acids. Looked up from germline, CDR1 is SGHRS and CDR2 is YFSETQ. With 0 bases removed from V and 1 base from J, the gap between germline ends came to 5 bases.

This clonotype was recorded many times. The chain uses TRBV14 and TRBJ2-5; no clear D. V lost 4 bases and J 5 bases, leaving 14 bases between the germline ends. The V gene's germline CDR1 is SGHDN and CDR2 FVKESK. This CDR3 has 14 amino acids. The CDR3: CASSPFGGLETQYF. The CDR3 DNA follows: TGTGCCAGCAGCCCCTTCGGTGGGCTGGAGACCCAGTACTTC.

This clonotype was recorded at least ten times. V usage is TRBV18 and J usage is TRBJ1-5, with TRBD1 as a possible D gene (5 bases). Germline V gene sequence: CDR1 KGHSH, CDR2 LQKENI. The CDR3 loop spans 13 amino acids. V was shortened by 2 bases and J by 6 bases, with 8 bases between the two germline ends. The CDR3 nucleotides read TGTGCCAGCTCACCAGACGGGGGTCAGCCCCAGCATTTT. Amino acid sequence: CASSPDGGQPQHF.

This clonotype was detected a few times. The CDR3 here is CASSKYDTDTQYF. For the CDR3, the DNA is TGTGCCAGCAGCAAATATGACACGGATACGCAGTATTTT. The chain carries TRBV27 and TRBJ2-3; D not resolved. This CDR3 is 13 amino acids long. The ends were cut back, 6 bases at V and 6 bases at J, with 13 bases in the middle. Looked up from germline, CDR1 is MNHEY and CDR2 is SMNVEV (reference sequence).

This clonotype occurred many times. The chain has TRBV13 and TRBJ2-3; D remains ambiguous. Looked up from germline, CDR1 is PRHDT and CDR2 is FYEKMQ (reference sequence). V lost 7 bases and J 6 bases, leaving 32 bases between the germline ends. This CDR3 contains 19 residues. This CDR3 reads CASTEPASAASPDRDTQYF. In DNA form, the CDR3 reads TGTGCCAGCACCGAACCAGCCAGCGCGGCCTCTCCTGACCGGGATACGCAGTATTTT.

This clonotype was detected ten times or more. The chain joins TRBV11-2 to TRBJ2-4; no firm D call. The ends were cut back, 5 bases at V and 0 bases at J, with 17 bases in the middle. This CDR3 is built from 17 residues. Looked up from germline, CDR1 is SGHAT and CDR2 is FQNNGV. For the CDR3, the DNA is TGTGCCAGCAGCCTCGGACGTCCTGCGCTAGCCAAAAACATTCAGTACTTC. It encodes CASSLGRPALAKNIQYF.

This clonotype was counted a few times. The chain couples TRBV6-5 to TRBJ2-3, with 11 nucleotides matching TRBD2. Per germline, CDR1 MNHEY and CDR2 SVGAGI. Unmatched junction bases numbered 8, after V lost 5 bases and J lost 1 base. The CDR3 is made up of 17 amino acids. Written as DNA, the CDR3 is TGTGCCAGCAGTCGAGGGACTAGCGGAAGGCGCACAGATACGCAGTATTTT. Protein: CASSRGTSGRRTDTQYF.

As concerns this clonotype: A far larger clone is just one base off, so this is likely a read error. This sequence joins TRBV6-5 and TRBJ2-1; TRBD2 matches at 8 bases. Germline CDR1 is MNHEY and CDR2 is SVGAGI. The CDR3 totals 17 residues. Here the CDR3 reads CAISESLGSGSHNEQFF. CDR3 DNA sequence: TGTGCCATCAGTGAAAGTCTGGGGAGCGGGAGCCACAATGAGCAGTTCTTC.

This clonotype was found many times. The CDR3 coding sequence is TGTGCCATCAGTGAGAAATCAGGGACAGCCTACGAGCAGTACTTC. Encoded protein: CAISEKSGTAYEQYF. J is TRBJ2-7 and V is TRBV10-3; 7 nucleotides match TRBD1. This CDR3 is built from 15 residues. V shed 2 bases, J shed 2 bases, and the junction held 6 bases outside the gene matches. CDR1 is ENHRY, CDR2 SYGVKD, per germline.

The rearrangement uses TRBV7-6 and TRBJ2-7; the match to TRBD1 covers 8 bases. Germline trimming cut 4 bases from V and 7 bases from J; bases unmatched to any gene: 9. Per the germline V gene, CDR1 is SGHVS and CDR2 is FNYEAQ. The CDR3 is 14 residues long. CDR3 amino acids: CASSWDRQLGEQYF. CDR3 in DNA: TGTGCCAGCAGCTGGGACAGGCAGCTAGGGGAGCAGTACTTC.

The V and J genes are TRBV29-1 and TRBJ2-3, with a possible D match to TRBD1 (5 bases). Germline V gene data show CDR1 as SQVTM and CDR2 as ANQGSEA. V was shortened by 6 bases and J by 5 bases, with 15 bases between the two germline ends. The CDR3 has 13 residues. The CDR3 nucleotides read TGCAGCGTGATCCCCAGGGATAGAGATACGCAGTATTTT. Amino acid sequence: CSVIPRDRDTQYF.

There are a few counts of this clonotype. The chain combines TRBV4-2 with TRBJ2-1; 8 bases are a match to TRBD2. This CDR3 spans 16 amino acids. V trimming: 0 bases; J trimming: 5 bases; junction bases outside the gene matches: 6. Germline CDR1 LGHNA, CDR2 YNFKEQ. CDR3 loop: CASSQDTGGADNEQFF. CDR3 bases: TGTGCCAGCAGCCAAGATACGGGGGGGGCAGACAATGAGCAGTTCTTC.

This clonotype was recorded at least ten times. The chain is built from TRBV20-1 and TRBJ1-3; D possibly corresponds to TRBD1 (5 bases). Germline CDR1 reads DFQATT; CDR2 reads SNEGSKA (reference sequence). Trimming left V 3 bases short and J 1 base short, with 16 bases between. CDR3 length: 16 residues. The CDR3 DNA follows: TGCAGTGCTAGTACTATGGAGGGGCTGTCTGGAAACACCATATATTTT. It translates to CSASTMEGLSGNTIYF.

Ten or more counts support this clonotype. Written as DNA, the CDR3 is TGTGCCAGCAGCAGAGGACTAGCGATGAACACCGGGGAGCTGTTTTTT. Translating it yields CASSRGLAMNTGELFF. V usage is TRBV6-5 and J usage is TRBJ2-2; 9 bases are a match to TRBD2. Germline assignment: CDR1 MNHEY and CDR2 SVGAGI. With V trimmed by 6 bases and J by 1 base, 6 bases remained unmatched. There are 16 residues in the CDR3.

This clonotype was observed many times. The rearrangement links TRBV20-1 to TRBJ2-5; D possibly matches TRBD1 or TRBD2 (6 bases each). CDR1 DFQATT and CDR2 SNEGSKA come from the germline V gene (reference sequence). V lost 1 base, J lost 1 base, and 10 bases lay in between. This CDR3 spans 14 amino acids. CDR3 DNA: TGCAGTGCTAGAGTGCCGGGGGCCCAAGAGACCCAGTACTTC. Translating it yields CSARVPGAQETQYF.

This clonotype was seen repeatedly, ten times or more. CDR3: CSARSVLEFF. DNA for the CDR3: TGCAGTGCCAGGAGTGTACTAGAGTTCTTC. The genes are TRBV20-1 and TRBJ2-1, with D possibly matching TRBD2 (5 bases). CDR1 DFQATT and CDR2 SNEGSKA come from the germline V gene (reference sequence). This CDR3 is 10 amino acids long. Trimming removed 6 bases from V and 14 bases from J, with 14 bases in between.

The rearrangement uses TRBV11-2 and TRBJ1-1; TRBD1 matches 7 bases. The length of the CDR3 is 15 residues. Germline V CDR1 and CDR2: SGHAT, FQNNGV. After removal of 6 bases from V and 2 bases from J, the junction contained 9 bases not matched to a gene. This chain's CDR3 is CASSARGQFNTEAFF. The CDR3 DNA sequence: TGTGCCAGCAGTGCCCGGGGACAGTTTAACACTGAAGCTTTCTTT. Drawing the rest from reference TRBV11-2 and TRBJ1-1, the complete variable domain is EAGVAQSPRYKIIEKRQSVAFWCNPISGHATLYWYQQILGQGPKLLIQFQNNGVVDDSQLPKDRFSAERLKGVDSTLKIQPAKLEDSAVYLCASSARGQFNTEAFFGQGTRLTVV.

This clonotype was seen a few times. V and J are TRBV10-3 and TRBJ1-1, with D tentatively TRBD1 (5 bases). The CDR3 is made up of 13 amino acids. Germline CDR1 ENHRY, CDR2 SYGVKD. V lost 4 bases to trimming and J lost 6 bases, with 12 bases between them. The CDR3 spells CAISGEGRAEAFF. CDR3 nucleotide sequence: TGTGCCATCAGTGGCGAGGGGAGGGCTGAAGCTTTCTTT.

This clonotype was picked up a small number of times. The chain links TRBV5-4 to TRBJ2-2; D remains unclear. Germline V CDR1 and CDR2: SGHNT, YYREEE (reference sequence). The CDR3 consists of 13 residues. V was shortened by 1 base and J by 4 bases, with 5 bases between the two germline ends. The chain's CDR3 is CASSLRSTGELFF. The CDR3 nucleotides are TGTGCCAGCAGCTTGCGGTCCACCGGGGAGCTGTTTTTT.

By share of the sample, this clonotype is medium-sized. The CDR3 protein is CSVRFSYEQYF. CDR3 sequence (DNA): TGCAGCGTCCGGTTCTCCTACGAGCAGTACTTC. The chain employs TRBV29-1 and TRBJ2-7, with D unresolved. Germline V lookup: CDR1 SQVTM, CDR2 ANQGSEA. The CDR3 runs to 11 residues. V was trimmed by 6 bases and J by 0 bases, leaving 6 bases between them.

The chain links TRBV7-2 to TRBJ2-1; D is perhaps TRBD2 (7 bases). This CDR3 has 15 residues. The germline V and J ends were trimmed by 0 bases and 10 bases, with 16 bases remaining between them. CDR1 and CDR2 (germline): SGHTA, FQGNSA. This chain's CDR3 is CASSLAGGRVTEQFF. DNA for the CDR3: TGTGCCAGCAGCTTAGCGGGGGGGCGGGTCACGGAGCAGTTCTTC.

This clonotype was counted many times. The chain recombines TRBV28 with TRBJ1-6; 7 positions match TRBD1. The V gene end was trimmed by 3 bases and the J gene end by 5 bases; junction bases not matched to a gene: 1. Germline V gives CDR1 MDHEN, CDR2 SYDVKM. The CDR3 consists of 14 residues. Here the CDR3 DNA reads TGTGCCAGCAGTTTGGGACAGAATAATTCACCCCTCCACTTT. Its protein is CASSLGQNNSPLHF.

This clonotype has a count of ten or more. The chain couples TRBV12-3 or TRBV12-4 to TRBJ2-3; 9 positions match TRBD1. The CDR3 runs 14 residues. With V trimmed by 6 bases and J by 5 bases, 6 bases remained unmatched. CDR3 bases: TGTGCCAGCAGCACCGGGACAGGGAGAGATACGCAGTATTTT. This translates into CASSTGTGRDTQYF.

This clonotype was observed at least ten times. The V call is TRBV3-1, the J call TRBJ2-1; TRBD2 agrees at 7 bases. V shed 2 bases and J 6 bases; nucleotides not matched to a gene: 4. CDR1 is LGHDT and CDR2 is YNNKEL in the germline V gene (reference sequence). The CDR3 consists of 14 residues. The CDR3 bases are TGTGCCAGCAGCCAACCGGGGGGTTTCAATGAGCAGTTCTTC. Protein sequence: CASSQPGGFNEQFF.

This clonotype was seen many times. The gene calls are TRBV5-1 and TRBJ2-3, with D possibly being TRBD2 (7 bases). The CDR3 totals 16 residues. Germline CDR1 is SGHRS and CDR2 is YFSETQ. V was clipped by 4 bases and J by 4 bases, with 19 bases between them. The CDR3 loop is CASSPEGGGPADTQYF. Here the CDR3 DNA reads TGCGCCAGCAGCCCGGAGGGGGGAGGGCCCGCAGATACGCAGTATTTT. Based on the CDR3 plus reference TRBV5-1 and TRBJ2-3, the full variable domain is KAGVTQTPRYLIKTRGQQVTLSCSPISGHRSVSWYQQTPGQGLQFLFEYFSETQRNKGNFPGRFSGRQFSNSRSEMNVSTLELGDSALYLCASSPEGGGPADTQYFGPGTRLTVL.

A remark on this clonotype: A far larger clone is one base from this, pointing to a likely read error. The V and J genes are TRBV11-3 and TRBJ2-5, with D perhaps matching TRBD1 (5 bases). Germline V gives CDR1 SGHNT, CDR2 YENEEA. CDR3 length: 16 amino acids. CDR3 sequence: CASSALGRMDQETPYF. CDR3 sequence (DNA): TGTGCCAGCAGCGCCCTGGGGCGGATGGACCAAGAGACCCCGTACTTC.